This paragraph covers one T cell receptor (beta chain) sequence. Antigen: not known. A second PCR, run for about 7 to 11 cycles, used a sample-barcoded 5' primer plus a J-beta primer mix. TCRdb itself ran the 5' RACE reads through MiXCR, one entry per CDR3 protein. This sample carries roughly 900,000 distinct CDR3 sequences, roughly 43% of them seen once, and the ten largest clones take 10% to 15%. This specimen comes from a study of blood T cells in healthy people across ages. The CDR3 has 15 amino acids. Study-wide results and limits: Across the age range, TCR beta diversity per million T cells fell in a roughly linear way.

Donors were healthy Caucasian individuals from Russia aged roughly 6 to 95. This chain joins TRBV21-1 and TRBJ2-7; the table calls TRBD1, which could not be checked here. The J call may be in error: the DNA end matches TRBJ2-5 better. TRBV21-1 is a known pseudogene. Sample: blood. This clonotype was obtained from a young man in good health. The CDR3 is CASSTSWGVGWTQYF. CDR3 in DNA: TGTGCCAGCAGCACCTCGTGGGGGGTAGGGTGGACCCAGTACTTC.